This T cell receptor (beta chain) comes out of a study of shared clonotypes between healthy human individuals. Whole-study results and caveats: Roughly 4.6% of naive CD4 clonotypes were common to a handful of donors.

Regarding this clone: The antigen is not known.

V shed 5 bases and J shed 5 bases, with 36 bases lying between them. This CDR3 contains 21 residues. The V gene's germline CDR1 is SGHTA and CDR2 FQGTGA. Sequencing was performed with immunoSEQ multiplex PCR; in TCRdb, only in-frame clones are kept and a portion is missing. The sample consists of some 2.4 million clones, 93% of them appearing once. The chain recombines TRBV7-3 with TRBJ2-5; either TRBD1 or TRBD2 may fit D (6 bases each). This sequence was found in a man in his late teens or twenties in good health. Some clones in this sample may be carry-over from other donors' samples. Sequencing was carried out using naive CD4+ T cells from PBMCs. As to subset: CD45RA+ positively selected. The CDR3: CASSQGPRGFNRDSLGETQYF. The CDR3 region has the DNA TGTGCCAGCAGCCAGGGTCCCAGGGGCTTTAACCGGGACTCCTTGGGGGAGACCCAGTACTTC.